One and the same sample provided the 22 T cell receptor beta chains below, sequenced in a study of vaccination effects on CD4 cells after COVID-19. This table comes from immunoSEQ multiplex PCR, and its TCRdb copy is limited to in-frame clones, with some not included. In the table there are 20,000 to 25,000 clones, 81% of which are singletons. No antigens are known for them. Viral peptide pools were used in the ViraFEST assay to expand antigen-specific CD4+ T cells, and sequencing came afterward. It was after 10 days of culture that CD4+ T cells were isolated. Subjects were given two BNT162b2 or mRNA-1273 vaccine doses. The specimen was CD4+ T cells from PBMCs cultured with SARS-CoV-2 spike peptides, collected after COVID-19 vaccination. These receptors all stem from a human donor who received a COVID-19 vaccine. Some clones in this sample may be carry-over from other donors' samples.

This chain links TRBV7-9 with TRBJ2-4; no firm D call. Between the trimmed V and J ends, which lost 10 bases and 3 bases, there was a span of 19 bases. Germline CDR1 is SEHNR and CDR2 is FQNEAQ (reference sequence). The CDR3 is 15 amino acids. CDR3 residues: CAIRSPPGFKNIQYF. In DNA form, the CDR3 reads TGTGCCATCAGATCTCCACCGGGTTTCAAAAACATTCAGTACTTC.

The chain recombines TRBV6-2 or TRBV6-3 with TRBJ2-1, with a tentative D call TRBD2 (5 bases). V lost 7 bases and J lost 3, with 22 bases in between. CDR3 size: 17 residues. Per germline, CDR1 MNHEY and CDR2 SVGEGT. CDR3 residues: CASTPKPRTRGYNEQFF. The CDR3 bases are TGTGCCAGCACCCCCAAACCTCGTACACGGGGCTACAATGAGCAGTTCTTC.

This clone was found once. This chain uses TRBV7-2 with TRBJ2-6, with D uncertain. CDR1 is SGHTA, CDR2 FQGNSA, per germline. V was clipped by 5 bases and J by 0 bases, with 14 bases between them. The CDR3 has 17 residues. The CDR3 coding sequence is TGTGCCAGCAGCCCTCATCGCAGGTTCTCTGGGGCCAACGTCCTGACTTTC. Protein product: CASSPHRRFSGANVLTF.

V is TRBV5-1 and J is TRBJ2-1, with D tentatively TRBD2 (6 bases). CDR1 and CDR2 (germline): SGHRS, YFSETQ. CDR3 size: 12 residues. Between the trimmed V and J ends, which lost 3 bases and 13 bases, there was a span of 14 bases. The chain's CDR3 is CASSWGDPHQFF. The CDR3 nucleotides read TGCGCCAGCAGCTGGGGGGATCCGCACCAGTTCTTC. The full variable domain, completed using reference TRBV5-1 and TRBJ2-1, is KAGVTQTPRYLIKTRGQQVTLSCSPISGHRSVSWYQQTPGQGLQFLFEYFSETQRNKGNFPGRFSGRQFSNSRSEMNVSTLELGDSALYLCASSWGDPHQFFGPGTRLTVL.

The chain uses TRBV2 and TRBJ2-1; 13 bases agree with TRBD2. Trimming removed 6 bases from V and 9 bases from J; junction bases left unmatched: 11. Germline-derived CDR1 and CDR2 are SNHLY and FYNNEI. This CDR3 spans 16 amino acids. CDR3 bases: TGTGCCAGCAGCGTTTCACTAGCGGGGGGGCCAGGTGAGCAGTTCTTC. Protein sequence: CASSVSLAGGPGEQFF.

The J gene is TRBJ1-2, the V gene TRBV6-6; possibly TRBD1 for D (5 bases). The germline V gene has CDR1 MNHNY and CDR2 SVGAGI (reference sequence). V lost 6 bases and J 7 bases, leaving 21 bases between the germline ends. The CDR3 is made up of 15 amino acids. In DNA form, the CDR3 reads TGTGCCAGCAGGAAGGACATGGCGCCCCTCTTTGGCTACACCTTC. This encodes CASRKDMAPLFGYTF.

The chain combines TRBV7-8 with TRBJ2-7; no reliable D call. The V gene lost 3 bases and the J gene lost 3 bases, with 12 bases spanning the gap. The germline V gene encodes CDR1 SGHVS and CDR2 FQNEAQ. The CDR3 covers 14 residues. DNA for the CDR3: TGTGCCAGCAGCTTGGAGTCCCGGCACTACGAGCAGTACGTC. It specifies CASSLESRHYEQYV.

V is TRBV24-1 and J is TRBJ2-1, with 8 bases aligning to TRBD2. The V segment lost 4 bases and the J segment 0 bases; nucleotides outside the gene matches: 4. CDR1 KGHDR and CDR2 SFDVKD come from the germline V gene. The CDR3 is 16 amino acids. DNA for the CDR3: TGTGCCACCAGTGACCTCGCGGGGGGCTCCTACAATGAGCAGTTCTTC. Amino acid sequence: CATSDLAGGSYNEQFF.

J is TRBJ1-6 and V is TRBV4-1, with no clear D. V shed 0 bases and J shed 9 bases, with 9 bases lying between them. CDR1 is MGHRA and CDR2 is YSYEKL in the germline V gene. The CDR3 is 14 residues long. CDR3 sequence (DNA): TGCGCCAGCAGCCAAGACGGGGTGGGTTCACCCCTCCACTTT. This codes for CASSQDGVGSPLHF.

This chain joins TRBV7-9 and TRBJ2-1; TRBD1 matches at 8 bases. The germline V gene encodes CDR1 SEHNR and CDR2 FQNEAQ (reference sequence). With 4 bases clipped from V and 4 bases from J, the junction kept 12 bases outside the gene matches. The CDR3 runs to 17 residues. Here the CDR3 reads CASSYRQGRELYNEQFF. The CDR3 region has the DNA TGTGCCAGCAGCTACCGACAGGGGCGAGAGTTATACAATGAGCAGTTCTTC.

This clone has just one count. The chain links TRBV15 to TRBJ2-3; perhaps TRBD2 as D (6 bases). Germline loops: CDR1 LNHNV, CDR2 YYDKDF (reference sequence). The CDR3 has 17 amino acids. The V and J ends lost 0 bases and 7 bases respectively, with 20 bases between them. CDR3 sequence reads: CATSRDLAGTYGNTQYF. The CDR3, as DNA: TGTGCCACCAGCAGAGATTTGGCGGGAACCTACGGAAATACGCAGTATTTT.

The J gene is TRBJ1-2, the V gene TRBV6-4; the D is unclear. Germline CDR1 MRHNA, CDR2 SNTAGT. This CDR3 spans 13 amino acids. V lost 4 bases and J lost 8, with 14 bases in between. The CDR3 DNA is TGTGCCAGCAGTGCCGAGGTCGGGCTGGGCTACACCTTC. Translation gives CASSAEVGLGYTF.

V gene TRBV7-2 combines with J gene TRBJ1-1; D unresolved. Trimming removed 2 bases at V and 4 bases at J, with 8 bases between. Germline CDR1 reads SGHTA; CDR2 reads FQGNSA. This CDR3 spans 13 amino acids. This CDR3 reads CASSLKSGTEAFF. The CDR3 DNA follows: TGTGCCAGCAGCTTAAAGTCGGGCACTGAAGCTTTCTTT.

The chain links TRBV5-3 to TRBJ1-4; D is possibly TRBD1 (5 bases). TRBV5-3 is marked as an open reading frame, function uncertain. Trimming removed 4 bases from V and 0 bases from J, with 13 bases in between. CDR3 length: 16 amino acids. The CDR3 spells CARSPTGGSTNEKLFF. The CDR3 bases are TGTGCCAGAAGCCCTACGGGGGGATCAACTAATGAAAAACTGTTTTTT.

The chain combines TRBV11-3 with TRBJ2-1; D call uncertain. Germline CDR1 is SGHNT and CDR2 is YENEEA. This CDR3 comprises 12 residues. Trimming stripped 4 bases from V and 0 bases from J, with 1 base between. CDR3 DNA: TGTGCCAGCAGCTACTCCTACAATGAGCAGTTCTTC. This encodes CASSYSYNEQFF. The full variable domain, completed using reference TRBV11-3 and TRBJ2-1, is EAGVVQSPRYKIIEKKQPVAFWCNPISGHNTLYWYLQNLGQGPELLIRYENEEAVDDSQLPKDRFSAERLKGVDSTLKIQPAELGDSAVYLCASSYSYNEQFFGPGTRLTVL.

This clone was seen a handful of times. This chain joins TRBV7-3 and TRBJ1-3, with D tentatively TRBD1 (5 bases). Germline-derived CDR1 and CDR2 are SGHTA and FQGTGA. V lost 1 base and J 2 bases, leaving 12 bases between the germline ends. The CDR3 loop spans 16 amino acids. The CDR3 spells CASSLMGQGAGNTIYF. The DNA for the CDR3 is TGTGCCAGCAGCTTAATGGGGCAGGGCGCTGGAAACACCATATATTTT.

This chain joins TRBV6-5 and TRBJ1-3; no reliable D call. V was pared by 6 bases and J by 0 bases, with 12 bases between. This CDR3 comprises 15 residues. Germline CDR1 MNHEY, CDR2 SVGAGI. The CDR3 here is CASSPWSSSGNTIYF. DNA of the CDR3: TGTGCCAGCAGCCCCTGGTCGAGCTCTGGAAACACCATATATTTT.

The V gene is TRBV10-3, the J gene TRBJ2-7; D not certain. This CDR3 is 14 amino acids long. V gave up 9 bases and J gave up 2 bases, with 17 bases separating them. Germline V lookup: CDR1 ENHRY, CDR2 SYGVKD. Written as DNA, the CDR3 is TGTGCCATTTTCGACCGTGACTGGCCCTACGAGCAGTACGTC. It codes for CAIFDRDWPYEQYV.

This clone was seen just once. This rearrangement joins TRBV7-2 to TRBJ2-3; 8 bases are shared with TRBD1. Looked up from germline, CDR1 is SGHTA and CDR2 is FQGNSA. There are 15 residues in the CDR3. V was clipped by 4 bases and J by 3 bases; unmatched bases: 6. DNA of the CDR3: TGTGCCAGCAGCTCCCAGGGGGCGCGGACAGATACGCAGTATTTT. Encoded protein: CASSSQGARTDTQYF.

This chain links TRBV12-3 or TRBV12-4 with TRBJ1-2, with a tentative D call TRBD1 (6 bases). The ends were cut back, 4 bases at V and 3 bases at J, with 9 bases in the middle. The CDR3 runs to 13 residues. The CDR3: CASSSTGYYGYTF. The CDR3, as DNA: TGTGCCAGCAGTTCGACAGGTTACTATGGCTACACCTTC.

The chain carries TRBV5-1 and TRBJ2-1; 7 bases match TRBD2. The CDR3 consists of 15 residues. Unmatched junction bases numbered 11, after V lost 5 bases and J lost 6 bases. CDR1 is SGHRS, CDR2 YFSETQ, per germline. The CDR3 region has the DNA TGCGCCAGCAGGGGGGGGAGCGTAGCCGGCAATGAGCAGTTCTTC. Its protein product is CASRGGSVAGNEQFF.

The chain couples TRBV5-1 to TRBJ2-7; the match to TRBD1 covers 10 bases. The V and J ends lost 4 bases and 3 bases, in that order; junction bases with no gene match: 7. Germline V gives CDR1 SGHRS, CDR2 YFSETQ. The CDR3 runs 15 residues. CDR3 loop: CASSRGTGALYEQYV. The CDR3 nucleotides are TGCGCCAGCAGCAGAGGGACAGGGGCCCTCTACGAGCAGTACGTC.